The present T cell receptor beta chain was sequenced within a study of cytotoxic CD8 clonotypes in ibrutinib-treated CLL. Study results and caveats: A difference in sampling times existed between sustained-remission and progressing patients.

Trimming took 0 bases from V and 9 from J, leaving 11 bases between them. Germline-derived CDR1 and CDR2 are GTSNPN and SVGIG (reference sequence). The CDR3 is 12 amino acids. This clone was found a few times. Its cognate antigen is unknown. Sequencing used immunoSEQ multiplex PCR; TCRdb keeps in-frame clones, though not all of them. In the table there are about 39,000 clones, 65% to 70% of which are singletons. The source is a human donor with chronic lymphocytic leukemia. The chain couples TRBV30 to TRBJ1-2; a possible D gene is TRBD1 (6 bases). This specimen was PBMCs, taken at disease progression, from a patient treated with ibrutinib. The CDR3 nucleotides read TGTGCCTGGAGTGTCCAACAGGGCCGCTACACCTTC. This sequence encodes CAWSVQQGRYTF.